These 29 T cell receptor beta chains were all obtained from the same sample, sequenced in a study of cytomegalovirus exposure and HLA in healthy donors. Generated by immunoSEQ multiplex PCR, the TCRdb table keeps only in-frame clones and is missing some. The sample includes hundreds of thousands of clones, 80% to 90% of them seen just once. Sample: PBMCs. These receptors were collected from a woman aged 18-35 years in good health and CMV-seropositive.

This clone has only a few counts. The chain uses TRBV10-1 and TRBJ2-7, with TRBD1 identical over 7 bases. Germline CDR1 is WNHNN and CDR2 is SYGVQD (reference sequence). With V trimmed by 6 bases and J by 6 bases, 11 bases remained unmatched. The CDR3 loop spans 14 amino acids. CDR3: CASSATGKWAEQYF. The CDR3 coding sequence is TGCGCCAGCAGCGCGACAGGGAAATGGGCCGAGCAGTACTTC.

CDR3: CASSNGQGGWFGELFF. CDR3 nucleotides: TGTGCCAGCAGTAACGGACAGGGGGGATGGTTCGGGGAGCTGTTTTTT. The rearrangement joins TRBV28 to TRBJ2-2; the match to TRBD1 covers 10 bases. Per germline, CDR1 MDHEN and CDR2 SYDVKM. Unmatched junction bases numbered 10, after V lost 5 bases and J lost 7 bases. This CDR3 comprises 16 residues.

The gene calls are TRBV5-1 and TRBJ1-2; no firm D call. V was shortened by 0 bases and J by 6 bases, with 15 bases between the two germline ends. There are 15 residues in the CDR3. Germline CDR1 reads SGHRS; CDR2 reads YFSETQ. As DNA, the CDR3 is TGCGCCAGCAGCTTGGGTCCCAGCGCCGGGGATGGCTACACCTTC. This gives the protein CASSLGPSAGDGYTF. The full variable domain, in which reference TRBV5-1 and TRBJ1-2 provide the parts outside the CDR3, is KAGVTQTPRYLIKTRGQQVTLSCSPISGHRSVSWYQQTPGQGLQFLFEYFSETQRNKGNFPGRFSGRQFSNSRSEMNVSTLELGDSALYLCASSLGPSAGDGYTFGSGTRLTVV.

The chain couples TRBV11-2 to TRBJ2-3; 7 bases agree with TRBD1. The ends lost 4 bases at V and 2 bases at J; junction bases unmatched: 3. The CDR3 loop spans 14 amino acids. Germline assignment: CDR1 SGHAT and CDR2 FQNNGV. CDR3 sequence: CASSYDRVTDTQYF. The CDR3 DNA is TGTGCCAGCAGCTACGACAGGGTCACAGATACGCAGTATTTT.

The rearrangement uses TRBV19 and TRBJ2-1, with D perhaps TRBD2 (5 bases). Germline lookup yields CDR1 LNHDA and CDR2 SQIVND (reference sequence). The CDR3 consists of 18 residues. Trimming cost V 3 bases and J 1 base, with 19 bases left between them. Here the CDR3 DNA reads TGTGCCAGTAGTATCTTTCTGGTCGTAGGCGGGTCCTACAATGAGCAGTTCTTC. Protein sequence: CASSIFLVVGGSYNEQFF.

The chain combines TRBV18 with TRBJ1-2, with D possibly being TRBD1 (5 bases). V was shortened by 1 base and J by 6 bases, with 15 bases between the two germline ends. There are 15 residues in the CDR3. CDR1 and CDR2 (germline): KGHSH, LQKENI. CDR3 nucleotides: TGTGCCAGCTCACCACGGGCGGGACCTGGGAATGGCTACACCTTC. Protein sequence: CASSPRAGPGNGYTF.

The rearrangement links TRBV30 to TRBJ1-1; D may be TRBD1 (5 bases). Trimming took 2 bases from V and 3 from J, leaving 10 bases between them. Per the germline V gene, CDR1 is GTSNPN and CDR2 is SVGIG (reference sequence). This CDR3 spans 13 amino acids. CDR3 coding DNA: TGTGCCTGGAGTATCCGGGGGTACACTGAAGCTTTCTTT. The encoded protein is CAWSIRGYTEAFF.

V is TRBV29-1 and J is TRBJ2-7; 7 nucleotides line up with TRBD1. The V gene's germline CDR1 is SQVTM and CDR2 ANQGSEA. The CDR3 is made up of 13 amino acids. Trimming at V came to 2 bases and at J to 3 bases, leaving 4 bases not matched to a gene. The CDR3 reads CSVEWDRDYEQYF. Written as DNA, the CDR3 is TGCAGCGTTGAATGGGACAGAGACTACGAGCAGTACTTC.

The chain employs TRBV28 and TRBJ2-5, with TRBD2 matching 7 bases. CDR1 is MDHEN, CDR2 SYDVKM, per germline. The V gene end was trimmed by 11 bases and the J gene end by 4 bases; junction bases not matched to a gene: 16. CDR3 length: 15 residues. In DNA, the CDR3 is TGTGCCGGCTGGGAGGGGCATCCCAGCGGAGAGACCCAGTACTTC. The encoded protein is CAGWEGHPSGETQYF.

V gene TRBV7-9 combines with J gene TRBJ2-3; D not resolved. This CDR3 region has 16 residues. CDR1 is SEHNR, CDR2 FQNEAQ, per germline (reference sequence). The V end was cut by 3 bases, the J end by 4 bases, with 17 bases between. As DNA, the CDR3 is TGTGCCAGCAGCTTCACCCGAAACCCACTTTCAGATACGCAGTATTTT. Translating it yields CASSFTRNPLSDTQYF. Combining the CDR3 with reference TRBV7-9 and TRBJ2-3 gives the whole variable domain DTGVSQNPRHKITKRGQNVTFRCDPISEHNRLYWYRQTLGQGPEFLTYFQNEAQLEKSRLLSDRFSAERPKGSFSTLEIQRTEQGDSAMYLCASSFTRNPLSDTQYFGPGTRLTVL.

CDR3 sequence (DNA): TGTGCCAGCACCGGGACTAGCGGGCGGCTAGGCGGGAATGAGCAGTTCTTC. It is translated as CASTGTSGRLGGNEQFF. J is TRBJ2-1 and V is TRBV27; 12 nucleotides agree with TRBD2. The ends lost 7 bases at V and 7 bases at J; junction bases unmatched: 14. The CDR3 runs 17 residues. Germline V gene data show CDR1 as MNHEY and CDR2 as SMNVEV (reference sequence).

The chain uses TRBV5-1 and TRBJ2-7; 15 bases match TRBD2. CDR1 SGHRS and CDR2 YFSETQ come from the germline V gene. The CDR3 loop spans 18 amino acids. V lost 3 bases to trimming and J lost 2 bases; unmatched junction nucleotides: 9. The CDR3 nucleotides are TGCGCCAGCAGCTCACATGGACTAGCGGGAGGGGCTACCTACGAGCAGTACTTC. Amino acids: CASSSHGLAGGATYEQYF. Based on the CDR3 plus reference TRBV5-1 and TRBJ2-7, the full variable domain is KAGVTQTPRYLIKTRGQQVTLSCSPISGHRSVSWYQQTPGQGLQFLFEYFSETQRNKGNFPGRFSGRQFSNSRSEMNVSTLELGDSALYLCASSSHGLAGGATYEQYFGPGTRLTVT.

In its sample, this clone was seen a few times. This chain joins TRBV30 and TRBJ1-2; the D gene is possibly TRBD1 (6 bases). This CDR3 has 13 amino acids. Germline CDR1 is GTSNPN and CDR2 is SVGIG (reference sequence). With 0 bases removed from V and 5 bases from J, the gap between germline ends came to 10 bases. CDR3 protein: CAWSVGQTYGYTF. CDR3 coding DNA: TGTGCCTGGAGTGTAGGACAGACTTATGGCTACACCTTC.

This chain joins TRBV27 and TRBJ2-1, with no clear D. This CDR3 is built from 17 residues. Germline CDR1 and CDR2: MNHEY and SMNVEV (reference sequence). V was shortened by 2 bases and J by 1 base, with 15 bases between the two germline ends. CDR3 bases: TGTGCCAGCAGTTTAATTAGTATCGCGGTTTCCTACAATGAGCAGTTCTTC. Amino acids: CASSLISIAVSYNEQFF.

In DNA, the CDR3 is TGCGCCAGCAGCTTGGCCACTAGCGGGAGCTCCTACGAGCAGTACTTC. It codes for CASSLATSGSSYEQYF. V and J are TRBV5-1 and TRBJ2-7, with 11 bases identical to TRBD2. After removal of 0 bases from V and 0 bases from J, the junction contained 2 bases not matched to a gene. The CDR3 contains 16 residues. Germline V gene lookup returns CDR1 SGHRS and CDR2 YFSETQ.

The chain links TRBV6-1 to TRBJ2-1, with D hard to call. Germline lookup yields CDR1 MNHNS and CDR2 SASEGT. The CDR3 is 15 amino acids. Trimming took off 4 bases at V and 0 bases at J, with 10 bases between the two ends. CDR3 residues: CASSGTLSSYNEQFF. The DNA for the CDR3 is TGTGCCAGCAGTGGTACACTAAGCTCCTACAATGAGCAGTTCTTC.

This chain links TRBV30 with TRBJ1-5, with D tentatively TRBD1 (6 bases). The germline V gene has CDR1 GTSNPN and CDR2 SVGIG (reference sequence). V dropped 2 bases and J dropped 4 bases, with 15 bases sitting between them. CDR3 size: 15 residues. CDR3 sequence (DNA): TGTGCCTGGAGTTTCGACCCTACAGGGAATCAGCCCCAGCATTTT. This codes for CAWSFDPTGNQPQHF.

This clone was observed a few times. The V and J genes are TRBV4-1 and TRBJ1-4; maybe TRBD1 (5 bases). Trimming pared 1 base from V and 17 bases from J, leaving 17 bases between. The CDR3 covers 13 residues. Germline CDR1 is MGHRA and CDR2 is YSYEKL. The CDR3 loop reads CASSQATGTSYFF. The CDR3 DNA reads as TGCGCCAGCAGCCAAGCAACCGGGACTTCGTACTTTTTT.

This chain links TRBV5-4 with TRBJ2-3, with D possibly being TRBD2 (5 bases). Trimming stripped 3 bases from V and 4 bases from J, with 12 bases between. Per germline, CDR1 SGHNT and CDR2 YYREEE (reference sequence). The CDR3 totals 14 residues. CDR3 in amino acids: CASSSQGSADTQYF. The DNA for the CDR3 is TGTGCCAGCAGCTCTCAAGGGAGTGCAGATACGCAGTATTTT.

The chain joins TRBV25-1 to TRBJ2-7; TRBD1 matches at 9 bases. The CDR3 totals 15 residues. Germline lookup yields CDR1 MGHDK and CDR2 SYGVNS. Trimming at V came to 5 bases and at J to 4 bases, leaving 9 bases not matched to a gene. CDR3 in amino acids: CASSPPGQGGYEQYF. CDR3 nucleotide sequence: TGTGCCAGCAGTCCTCCGGGACAGGGTGGGTACGAGCAGTACTTC.

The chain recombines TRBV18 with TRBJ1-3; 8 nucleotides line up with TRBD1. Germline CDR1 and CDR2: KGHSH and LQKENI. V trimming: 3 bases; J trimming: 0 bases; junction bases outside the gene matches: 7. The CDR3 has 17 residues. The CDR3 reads CASSPQIGTGSGNTIYF. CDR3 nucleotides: TGTGCCAGCTCACCCCAAATTGGGACAGGCTCTGGAAACACCATATATTTT.

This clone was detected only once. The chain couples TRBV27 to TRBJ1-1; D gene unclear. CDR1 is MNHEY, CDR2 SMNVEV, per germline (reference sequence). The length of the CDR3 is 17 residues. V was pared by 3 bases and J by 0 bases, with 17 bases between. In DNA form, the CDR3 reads TGTGCCAGCAGTTTTAGTCAGACTAGCGGCATGAACACTGAAGCTTTCTTT. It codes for CASSFSQTSGMNTEAFF.

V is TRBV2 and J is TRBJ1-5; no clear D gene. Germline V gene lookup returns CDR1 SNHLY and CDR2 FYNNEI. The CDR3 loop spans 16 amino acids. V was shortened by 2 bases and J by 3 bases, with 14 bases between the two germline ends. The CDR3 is CASSEWPGGNNQPQHF. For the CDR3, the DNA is TGTGCCAGCAGTGAATGGCCGGGAGGTAACAATCAGCCCCAGCATTTT.

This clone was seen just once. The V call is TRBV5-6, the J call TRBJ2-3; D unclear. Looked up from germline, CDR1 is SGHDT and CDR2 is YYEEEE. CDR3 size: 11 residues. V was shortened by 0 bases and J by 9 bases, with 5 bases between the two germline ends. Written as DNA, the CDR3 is TGTGCCAGCAGCTTGGGACTGACGCAGTATTTT. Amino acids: CASSLGLTQYF.

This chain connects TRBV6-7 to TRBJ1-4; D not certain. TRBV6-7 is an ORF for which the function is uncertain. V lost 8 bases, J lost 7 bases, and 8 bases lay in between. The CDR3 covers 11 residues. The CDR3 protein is CASPFREKLFF. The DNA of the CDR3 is TGTGCCAGCCCTTTTCGTGAAAAACTGTTTTTT.

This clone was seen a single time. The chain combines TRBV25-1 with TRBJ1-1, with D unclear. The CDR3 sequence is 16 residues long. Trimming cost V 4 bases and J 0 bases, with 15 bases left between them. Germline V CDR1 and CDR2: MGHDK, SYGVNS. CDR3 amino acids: CASSALTRNMNTEAFF. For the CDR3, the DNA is TGTGCCAGCAGTGCGCTTACTAGGAATATGAACACTGAAGCTTTCTTT.

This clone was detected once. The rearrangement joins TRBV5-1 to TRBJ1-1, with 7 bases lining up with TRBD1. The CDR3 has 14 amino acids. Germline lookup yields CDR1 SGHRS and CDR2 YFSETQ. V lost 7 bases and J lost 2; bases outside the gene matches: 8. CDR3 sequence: CASCTGDSNTEAFF. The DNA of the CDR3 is TGCGCCAGCTGTACAGGGGACAGTAACACTGAAGCTTTCTTT.

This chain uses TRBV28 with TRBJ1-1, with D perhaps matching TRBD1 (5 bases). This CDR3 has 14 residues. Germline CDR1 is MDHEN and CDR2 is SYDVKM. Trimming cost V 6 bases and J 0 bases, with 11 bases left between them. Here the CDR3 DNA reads TGTGCCAGCAGAAGTACAGGCTTGAACACTGAAGCTTTCTTT. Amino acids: CASRSTGLNTEAFF.

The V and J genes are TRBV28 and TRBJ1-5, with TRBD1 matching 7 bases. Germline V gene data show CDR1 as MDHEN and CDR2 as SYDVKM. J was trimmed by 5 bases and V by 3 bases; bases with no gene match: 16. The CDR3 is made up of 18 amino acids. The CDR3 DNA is TGTGCCAGCAGTTTCCGGGACAGCCTAGACTACAGACATCAGCCCCAGCATTTT. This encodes CASSFRDSLDYRHQPQHF.